One sample yielded the 20 T cell receptor beta chains listed below, sequenced in a study of blood T cells in healthy people across ages. A second PCR, run for roughly 7 to 12 cycles, used a sample-barcoded 5' primer plus a J-beta primer mix. TCRdb re-called the 5' RACE reads through MiXCR, storing one row per CDR3 protein. The repertoire holds 1.5 million to 2 million distinct CDR3 sequences, with 28% as singletons. Sequencing was performed on blood. Receptors were obtained from a woman aged 25 to 45 in good health.

The chain joins TRBV14 to TRBJ1-1; maybe TRBD1 (5 bases). There are 15 residues in the CDR3. Germline V lookup: CDR1 SGHDN, CDR2 FVKESK. The germline V and J ends were trimmed by 2 bases and 1 base, with 11 bases remaining between them. The CDR3 sequence: CASSQRDLPNTEAFF. CDR3 coding DNA: TGTGCCAGCAGCCAAAGGGACTTACCGAACACTGAAGCTTTCTTT.

V usage is TRBV4-1 and J usage is TRBJ1-2; maybe TRBD1 (5 bases). This CDR3 has 15 residues. Germline V lookup: CDR1 MGHRA, CDR2 YSYEKL. V dropped 2 bases and J dropped 2 bases, with 12 bases sitting between them. The CDR3 spells CASSQRDGQNYGYTF. CDR3 nucleotide sequence: TGCGCCAGCAGCCAAAGGGACGGACAAAACTATGGCTACACCTTC.

This clonotype was counted a few times. This chain links TRBV7-9 with TRBJ2-7; no reliable D call. The CDR3 runs to 13 residues. CDR1 and CDR2 (germline): SEHNR, FQNEAQ (reference sequence). Trimming pared 8 bases from V and 3 bases from J, leaving 14 bases between. Written as DNA, the CDR3 is TGTGCCAGCGCACCAACGATTGGCTACGAGCAGTACTTC. It specifies CASAPTIGYEQYF.

This clonotype has more than one count but fewer than ten. V usage is TRBV7-9 and J usage is TRBJ1-2; D perhaps matches TRBD1 (6 bases). Between the trimmed V and J ends, which lost 6 bases and 6 bases, there was a span of 14 bases. The CDR3 consists of 13 residues. CDR1 is SEHNR, CDR2 FQNEAQ, per germline (reference sequence). In DNA form, the CDR3 reads TGTGCCAGCAGGAACAGGGAAGCGGATGGCTACACCTTC. It translates to CASRNREADGYTF.

V usage is TRBV7-2 and J usage is TRBJ1-4; 10 bases map to TRBD1. The germline gives CDR1 SGHTA, CDR2 FQGNSA. Trimming at V came to 0 bases and at J to 7 bases, leaving 2 bases not matched to a gene. This CDR3 is 15 amino acids long. The CDR3 DNA reads TGTGCCAGCAGCTTAGCCGGGACAGGGGCTGAAAAACTGTTTTTT. This sequence encodes CASSLAGTGAEKLFF. The full variable domain, rest sourced from reference TRBV7-2 and TRBJ1-4, is GAGVSQSPSNKVTEKGKDVELRCDPISGHTALYWYRQSLGQGLEFLIYFQGNSAPDKSGLPSDRFSAERTGGSVSTLTIQRTQQEDSAVYLCASSLAGTGAEKLFFGSGTQLSVL.

Points on this clonotype: It may be a read error: a sequence one base away is much more abundant. V usage is TRBV24-1 and J usage is TRBJ2-5, with no clear D. Per germline, CDR1 KGHDR and CDR2 SFDVKD. CDR3 size: 12 residues. V dropped 4 bases and J dropped 11 bases, with 13 bases sitting between them. CDR3 nucleotide sequence: TGTGCCACCAGTGACTTCTACAATGAGCAGTACTTC. Residues: CATSDFYNEQYF.

The rearrangement links TRBV29-1 to TRBJ2-5, with 7 bases aligning to TRBD1. The assigned J gene may be wrong: the sequence end matches TRBJ2-7 better. This CDR3 region has 14 residues. Germline V gives CDR1 SQVTM, CDR2 ANQGSEA. Here the CDR3 DNA reads TGCAGCGTTGCTGTTTCGACAGGGACCTACGAGCAGTACTTC. Translating gives CSVAVSTGTYEQYF.

Comment on this clonotype: The junction departs from the called germline gene at one end, perhaps through a read error. The V and J genes are TRBV7-2 and TRBJ2-1; D is undetermined. The CDR3 consists of 12 residues. CDR1 and CDR2 from the germline V gene are SGHTA and FQGNSA. The CDR3, as DNA: TGTGCCAGCAGCTTACATGGCAATGAGCGGTTCTTC. It specifies CASSLHGNERFF.

Notes on this clonotype: Relative to the germline gene, one junction end is altered; a read error may explain this. The rearrangement joins TRBV12-3 or TRBV12-4 to TRBJ2-2; perhaps TRBD2 as D (6 bases). The CDR3 loop spans 14 amino acids. The CDR3 loop reads CASSPDYYTGERFF. The CDR3 DNA follows: TGTGCCAGCAGCCCGGACTATTACACCGGGGAGCGGTTTTTT.

The rearrangement links TRBV20-1 to TRBJ1-4, with D possibly matching TRBD1 (5 bases). The CDR3 has 13 residues. CDR1 and CDR2 (germline): DFQATT, SNEGSKA (reference sequence). V gave up 0 bases and J gave up 5 bases, with 7 bases separating them. In DNA, the CDR3 is TGCAGTGCTAGAGAGGCAGGGAATGAAAAACTGTTTTTT. This gives the protein CSAREAGNEKLFF.

On this clonotype: One base away lies a much larger clone, so this may be a sequencing read error. The CDR3 loop reads CAIGGQGKNIQYF. In DNA form, the CDR3 reads TGTGCCATCGGTGGACAGGGCAAAAACATTCAGTACTTC. This rearrangement joins TRBV10-3 to TRBJ2-4; TRBD1 matches at 8 bases. In germline, CDR1 is ENHRY, CDR2 SYGVKD. This CDR3 has 13 amino acids. V gave up 8 bases and J gave up 3 bases; unmatched junction bases: 3.

A few counts support this clonotype. The chain recombines TRBV5-1 with TRBJ1-2; possible D gene TRBD1, 6 bases. V lost 3 bases to trimming and J lost 8 bases, with 23 bases between them. The CDR3 spans 16 residues. CDR1 and CDR2 from the germline V gene are SGHRS and YFSETQ. The CDR3 loop is CASSSDGTKVMGGYTF. The CDR3 DNA reads TGCGCCAGCAGCTCTGACGGGACAAAAGTAATGGGCGGCTACACCTTC.

The rearrangement uses TRBV3-1 and TRBJ2-3, with 7 bases aligning to TRBD2. The CDR3 has 13 amino acids. V lost 2 bases to trimming and J lost 9 bases; unmatched junction nucleotides: 5. Germline CDR1 and CDR2: LGHDT and YNNKEL (reference sequence). The CDR3 DNA sequence: TGTGCCAGCAGCCAATTTGGGCGGGAGACGCAGTATTTT. Its protein is CASSQFGRETQYF.

The V call is TRBV27, the J call TRBJ2-3, with D tentatively TRBD2 (7 bases). The V end lost 1 base, the J end lost 9 bases, and 14 bases lay between the germline ends. Germline V gene lookup returns CDR1 MNHEY and CDR2 SMNVEV (reference sequence). This CDR3 is 14 amino acids long. The CDR3 DNA reads TGTGCCAGCAGTTTATGGCGGGAGAGGGGGACGCAGTATTTT. Protein sequence: CASSLWRERGTQYF.

A few counts support this clonotype. The chain joins TRBV28 to TRBJ2-7; possible D gene TRBD2, 5 bases. The CDR3 loop spans 14 amino acids. Trimming cost V 10 bases and J 0 bases, with 16 bases left between them. CDR1 and CDR2 from the germline V gene are MDHEN and SYDVKM. In DNA form, the CDR3 reads TGTGCCACCACTGTGGAGGATCCCTCCTACGAGCAGTACTTC. Its translation: CATTVEDPSYEQYF.

This clonotype was seen a few times. The J gene is TRBJ1-2, the V gene TRBV3-1, with a weak D call TRBD1 (6 bases). V lost 3 bases and J 2 bases, leaving 16 bases between the germline ends. Germline V lookup: CDR1 LGHDT, CDR2 YNNKEL (reference sequence). CDR3 size: 16 residues. The CDR3 region is CASSHADRLRNYGYTF. In nucleotides, the CDR3 is TGTGCCAGCAGCCATGCCGACAGGCTGAGGAACTATGGCTACACCTTC.

The rearrangement uses TRBV20-1 and TRBJ2-5, with D perhaps matching TRBD1 (5 bases). Near its end, the DNA agrees better with TRBJ2-7, so the J call may be wrong. CDR1 and CDR2 from the germline V gene are DFQATT and SNEGSKA (reference sequence). The CDR3 covers 14 residues. The CDR3 loop reads CSAVDILSSYEQYF. Written as DNA, the CDR3 is TGCAGTGCGGTGGACATCCTCTCATCCTACGAGCAGTACTTC.

For this clonotype: One base away lies a much larger clone, so this may be a sequencing read error. J is TRBJ2-7 and V is TRBV7-2; perhaps TRBD2 as D (5 bases). V was pared by 0 bases and J by 9 bases, with 15 bases between. The germline V gene encodes CDR1 SGHTA and CDR2 FQGNSA. The CDR3 is 14 residues long. The CDR3 is CASSLALRQSGQYF. CDR3 sequence (DNA): TGTGCCAGCAGCTTAGCGCTTCGGCAGAGCGGGCAGTACTTC.

This chain links TRBV11-2 with TRBJ2-5; a possible D gene is TRBD1 (6 bases). This CDR3 spans 15 amino acids. Germline CDR1 and CDR2: SGHAT and FQNNGV. Deletions cut 3 bases from V and 2 bases from J, with 13 bases between. Here the CDR3 reads CASSFFGTTQETQYF. The CDR3 DNA is TGTGCCAGCAGCTTTTTTGGGACAACGCAAGAGACCCAGTACTTC. The whole variable domain, remainder taken from reference TRBV11-2 and TRBJ2-5, is EAGVAQSPRYKIIEKRQSVAFWCNPISGHATLYWYQQILGQGPKLLIQFQNNGVVDDSQLPKDRFSAERLKGVDSTLKIQPAKLEDSAVYLCASSFFGTTQETQYFGPGTRLLVL.

This clonotype was observed at least ten times. The chain is built from TRBV5-6 and TRBJ1-2; D not resolved. This CDR3 is 16 amino acids long. V lost 1 base and J 1 base, leaving 14 bases between the germline ends. The germline CDR1 and CDR2 sequences are SGHDT and YYEEEE. The CDR3 here is CASSLRAFAFNYGYTF. CDR3 nucleotides: TGTGCCAGCAGCTTGAGGGCCTTTGCTTTTAACTATGGCTACACCTTC. Filled out from reference TRBV5-6 and TRBJ1-2, the complete variable domain reads DAGVTQSPTHLIKTRGQQVTLRCSPKSGHDTVSWYQQALGQGPQFIFQYYEEEERQRGNFPDRFSGHQFPNYSSELNVNALLLGDSALYLCASSLRAFAFNYGYTFGSGTRLTVV.